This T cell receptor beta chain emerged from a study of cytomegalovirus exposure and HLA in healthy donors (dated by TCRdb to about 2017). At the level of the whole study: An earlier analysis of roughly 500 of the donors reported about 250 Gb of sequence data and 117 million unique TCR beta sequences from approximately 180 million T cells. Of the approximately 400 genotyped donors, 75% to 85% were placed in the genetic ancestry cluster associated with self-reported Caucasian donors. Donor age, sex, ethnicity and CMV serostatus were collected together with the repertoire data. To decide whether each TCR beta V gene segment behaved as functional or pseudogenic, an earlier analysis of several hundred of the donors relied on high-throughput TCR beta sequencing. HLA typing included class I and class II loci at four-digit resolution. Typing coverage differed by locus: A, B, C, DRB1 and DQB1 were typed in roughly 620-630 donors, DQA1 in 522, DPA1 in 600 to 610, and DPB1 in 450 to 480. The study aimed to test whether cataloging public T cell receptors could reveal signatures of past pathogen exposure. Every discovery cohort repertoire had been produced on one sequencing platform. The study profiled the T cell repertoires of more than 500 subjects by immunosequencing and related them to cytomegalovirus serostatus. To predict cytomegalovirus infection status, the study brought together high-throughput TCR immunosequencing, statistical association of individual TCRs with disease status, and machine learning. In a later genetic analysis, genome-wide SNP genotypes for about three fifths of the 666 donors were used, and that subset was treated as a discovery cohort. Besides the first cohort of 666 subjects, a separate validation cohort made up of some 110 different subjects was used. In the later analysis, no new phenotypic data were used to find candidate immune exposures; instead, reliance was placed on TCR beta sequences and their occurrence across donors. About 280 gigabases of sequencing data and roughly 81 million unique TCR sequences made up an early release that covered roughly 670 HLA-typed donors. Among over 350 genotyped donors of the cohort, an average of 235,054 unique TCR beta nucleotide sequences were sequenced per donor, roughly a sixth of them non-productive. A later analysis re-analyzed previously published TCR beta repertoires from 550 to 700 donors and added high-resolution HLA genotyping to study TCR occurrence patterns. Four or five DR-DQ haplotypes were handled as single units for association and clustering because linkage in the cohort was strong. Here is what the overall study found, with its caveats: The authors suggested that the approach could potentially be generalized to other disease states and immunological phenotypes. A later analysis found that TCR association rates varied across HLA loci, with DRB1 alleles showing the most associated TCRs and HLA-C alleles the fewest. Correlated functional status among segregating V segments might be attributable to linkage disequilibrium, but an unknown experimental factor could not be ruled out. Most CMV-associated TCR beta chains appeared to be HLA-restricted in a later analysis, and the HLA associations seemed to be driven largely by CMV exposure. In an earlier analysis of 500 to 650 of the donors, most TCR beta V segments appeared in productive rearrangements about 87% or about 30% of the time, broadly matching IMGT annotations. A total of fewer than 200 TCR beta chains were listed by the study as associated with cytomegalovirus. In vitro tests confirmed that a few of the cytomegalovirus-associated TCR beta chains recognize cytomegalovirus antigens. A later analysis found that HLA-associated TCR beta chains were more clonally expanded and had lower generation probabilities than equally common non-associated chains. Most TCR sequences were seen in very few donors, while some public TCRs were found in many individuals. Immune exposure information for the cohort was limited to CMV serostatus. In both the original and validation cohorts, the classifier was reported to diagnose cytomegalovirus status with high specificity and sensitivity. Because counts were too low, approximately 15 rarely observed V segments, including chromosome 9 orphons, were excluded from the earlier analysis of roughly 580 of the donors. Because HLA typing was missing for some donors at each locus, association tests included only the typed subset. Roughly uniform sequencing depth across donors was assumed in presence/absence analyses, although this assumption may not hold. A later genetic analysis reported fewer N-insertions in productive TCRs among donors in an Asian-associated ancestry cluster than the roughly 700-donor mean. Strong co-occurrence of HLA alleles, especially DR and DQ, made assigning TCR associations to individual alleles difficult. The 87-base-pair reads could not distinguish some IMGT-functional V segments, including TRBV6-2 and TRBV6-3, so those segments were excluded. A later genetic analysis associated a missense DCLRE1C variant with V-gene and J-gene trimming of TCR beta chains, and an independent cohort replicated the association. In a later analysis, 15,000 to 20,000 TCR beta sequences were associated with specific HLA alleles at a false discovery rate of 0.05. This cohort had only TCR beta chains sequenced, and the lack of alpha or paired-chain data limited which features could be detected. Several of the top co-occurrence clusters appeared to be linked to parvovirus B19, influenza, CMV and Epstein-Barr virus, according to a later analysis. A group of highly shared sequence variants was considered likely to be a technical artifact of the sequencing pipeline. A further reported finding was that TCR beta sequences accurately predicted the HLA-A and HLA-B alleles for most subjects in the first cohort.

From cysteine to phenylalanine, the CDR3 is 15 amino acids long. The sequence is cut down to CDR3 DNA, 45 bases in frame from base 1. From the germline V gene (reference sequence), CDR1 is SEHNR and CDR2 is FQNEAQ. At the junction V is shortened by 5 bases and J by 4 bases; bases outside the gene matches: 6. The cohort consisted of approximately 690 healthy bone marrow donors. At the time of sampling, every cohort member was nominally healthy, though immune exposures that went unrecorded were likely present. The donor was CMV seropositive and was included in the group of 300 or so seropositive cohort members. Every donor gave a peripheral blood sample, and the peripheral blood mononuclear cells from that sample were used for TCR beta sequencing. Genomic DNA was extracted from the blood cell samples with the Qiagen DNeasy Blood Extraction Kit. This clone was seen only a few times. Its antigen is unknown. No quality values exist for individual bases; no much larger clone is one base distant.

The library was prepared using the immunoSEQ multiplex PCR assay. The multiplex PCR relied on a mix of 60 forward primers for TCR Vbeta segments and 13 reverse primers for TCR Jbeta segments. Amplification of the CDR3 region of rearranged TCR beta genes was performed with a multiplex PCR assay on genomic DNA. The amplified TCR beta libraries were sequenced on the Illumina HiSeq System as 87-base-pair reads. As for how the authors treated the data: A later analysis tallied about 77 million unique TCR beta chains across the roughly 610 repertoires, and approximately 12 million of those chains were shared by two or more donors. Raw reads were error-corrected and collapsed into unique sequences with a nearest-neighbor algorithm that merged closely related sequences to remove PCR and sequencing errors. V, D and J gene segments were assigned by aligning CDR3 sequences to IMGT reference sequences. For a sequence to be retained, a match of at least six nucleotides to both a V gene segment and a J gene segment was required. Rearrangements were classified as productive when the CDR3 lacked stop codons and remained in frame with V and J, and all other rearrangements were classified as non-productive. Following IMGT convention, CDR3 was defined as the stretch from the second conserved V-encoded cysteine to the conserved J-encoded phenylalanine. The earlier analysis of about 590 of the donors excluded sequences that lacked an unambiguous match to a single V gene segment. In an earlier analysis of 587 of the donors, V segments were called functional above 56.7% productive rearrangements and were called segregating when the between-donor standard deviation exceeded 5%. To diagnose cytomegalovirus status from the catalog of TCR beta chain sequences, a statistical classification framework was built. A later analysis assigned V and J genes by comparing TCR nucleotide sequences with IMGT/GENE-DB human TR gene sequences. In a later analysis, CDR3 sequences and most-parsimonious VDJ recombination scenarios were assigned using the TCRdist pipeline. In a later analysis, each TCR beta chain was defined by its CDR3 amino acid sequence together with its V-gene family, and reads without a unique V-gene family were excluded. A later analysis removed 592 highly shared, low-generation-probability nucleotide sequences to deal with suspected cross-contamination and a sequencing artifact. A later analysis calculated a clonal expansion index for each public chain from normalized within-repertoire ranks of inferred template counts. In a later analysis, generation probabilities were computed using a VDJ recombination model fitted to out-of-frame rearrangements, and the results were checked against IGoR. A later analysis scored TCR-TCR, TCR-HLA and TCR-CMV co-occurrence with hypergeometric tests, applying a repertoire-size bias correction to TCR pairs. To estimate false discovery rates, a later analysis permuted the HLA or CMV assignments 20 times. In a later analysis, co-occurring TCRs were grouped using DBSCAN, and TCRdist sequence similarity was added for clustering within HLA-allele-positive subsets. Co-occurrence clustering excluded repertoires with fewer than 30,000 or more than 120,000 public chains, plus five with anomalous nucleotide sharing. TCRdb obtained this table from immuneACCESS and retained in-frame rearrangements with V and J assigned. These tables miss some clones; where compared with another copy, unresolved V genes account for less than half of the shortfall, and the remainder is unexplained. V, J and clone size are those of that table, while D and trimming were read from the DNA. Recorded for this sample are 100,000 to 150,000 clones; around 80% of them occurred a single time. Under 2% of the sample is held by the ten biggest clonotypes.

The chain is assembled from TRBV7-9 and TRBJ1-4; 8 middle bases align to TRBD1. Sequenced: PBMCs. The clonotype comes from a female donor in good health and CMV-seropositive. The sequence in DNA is TGTGCCAGCAGCCCAGACAGGGGACGTAATGAAAAACTGTTTTTT. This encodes CASSPDRGRNEKLFF.